This T cell receptor (beta chain) was retrieved from a study of shared clonotypes between healthy human individuals. The study, taken as a whole, reports: Sequencing depth was predicted to influence how clonotypes are shared among donors. Richness estimates generally favored naive over memory subsets.

Donors included only healthy HIV-negative adults lacking recent acute infections or vaccinations. Germline trimming cut 5 bases from V and 5 bases from J; bases unmatched to any gene: 5. Germline CDR1 is SGHTA and CDR2 is FQGTGA. CDR3 size: 13 residues. Assay used: immunoSEQ multiplex PCR; TCRdb lists only in-frame clones, some missing. The sample contains 2 million to 2.5 million clones, around 93% of which appear only once. With regard to this clone: Its antigen remains unidentified.

Sequenced sample: naive CD4+ T cells from PBMCs. As for subset: CD45RA+ positively selected. The chain joins TRBV7-3 to TRBJ2-5; 7 bases agree with TRBD2. This clonotype was sampled from a young man in good health. Some clones in this sample may be carry-over from other donors' samples. In DNA, the CDR3 is TGTGCCAGCAGCCGGGACTATGGGGAGACCCAGTACTTC. It yields the protein CASSRDYGETQYF.